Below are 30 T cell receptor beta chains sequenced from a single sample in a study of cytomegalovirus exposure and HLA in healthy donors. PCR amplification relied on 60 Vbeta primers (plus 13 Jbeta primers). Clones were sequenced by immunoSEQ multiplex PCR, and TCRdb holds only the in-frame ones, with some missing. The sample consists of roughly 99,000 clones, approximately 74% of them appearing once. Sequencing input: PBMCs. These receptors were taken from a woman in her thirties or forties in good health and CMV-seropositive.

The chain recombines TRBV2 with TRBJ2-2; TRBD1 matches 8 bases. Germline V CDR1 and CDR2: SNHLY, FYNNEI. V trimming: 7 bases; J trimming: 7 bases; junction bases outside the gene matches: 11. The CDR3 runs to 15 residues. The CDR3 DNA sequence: TGTGCCAGCACCTTGGACAGGGTTTCCGTCGGGGAGCTGTTTTTT. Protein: CASTLDRVSVGELFF.

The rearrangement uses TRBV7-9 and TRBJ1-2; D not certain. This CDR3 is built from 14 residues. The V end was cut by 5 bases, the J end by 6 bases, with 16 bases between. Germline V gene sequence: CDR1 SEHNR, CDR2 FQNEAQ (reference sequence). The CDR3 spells CASSTRRNEDGYTF. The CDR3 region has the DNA TGTGCCAGCAGCACACGCCGGAACGAGGATGGCTACACCTTC. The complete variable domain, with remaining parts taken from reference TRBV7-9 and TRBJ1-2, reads DTGVSQNPRHKITKRGQNVTFRCDPISEHNRLYWYRQTLGQGPEFLTYFQNEAQLEKSRLLSDRFSAERPKGSFSTLEIQRTEQGDSAMYLCASSTRRNEDGYTFGSGTRLTVV.

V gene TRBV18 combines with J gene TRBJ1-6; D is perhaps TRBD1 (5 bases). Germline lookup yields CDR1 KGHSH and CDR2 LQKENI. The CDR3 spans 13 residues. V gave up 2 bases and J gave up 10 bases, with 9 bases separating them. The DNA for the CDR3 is TGTGCCAGCTCACCAGGGGGGGAGTCACCCCTCCACTTT. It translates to CASSPGGESPLHF.

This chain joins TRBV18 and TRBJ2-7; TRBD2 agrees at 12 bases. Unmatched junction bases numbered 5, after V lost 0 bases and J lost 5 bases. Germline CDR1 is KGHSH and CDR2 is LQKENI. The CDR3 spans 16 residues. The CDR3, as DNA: TGTGCCAGCTCACCACCTCTAGCGGGGGGGCGACACGAGCAGTACTTC. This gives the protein CASSPPLAGGRHEQYF.

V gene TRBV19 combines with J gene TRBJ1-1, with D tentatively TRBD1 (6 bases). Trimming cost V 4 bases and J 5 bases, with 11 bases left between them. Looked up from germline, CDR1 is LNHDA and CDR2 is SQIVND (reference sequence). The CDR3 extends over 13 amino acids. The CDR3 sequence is CASSRGGSTEAFF. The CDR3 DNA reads TGTGCCAGTAGTAGAGGGGGTAGTACTGAAGCTTTCTTT.

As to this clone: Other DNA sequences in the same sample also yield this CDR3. CDR3 amino acids: CASSLQGDEAFF. Here the CDR3 DNA reads TGCGCCAGCAGCCTACAGGGTGATGAGGCTTTCTTT. The chain uses TRBV5-1 and TRBJ1-1; possibly TRBD1 for D (6 bases). Germline CDR1 is SGHRS and CDR2 is YFSETQ. This CDR3 has 12 amino acids. V was trimmed by 4 bases and J by 11 bases, leaving 15 bases between them.

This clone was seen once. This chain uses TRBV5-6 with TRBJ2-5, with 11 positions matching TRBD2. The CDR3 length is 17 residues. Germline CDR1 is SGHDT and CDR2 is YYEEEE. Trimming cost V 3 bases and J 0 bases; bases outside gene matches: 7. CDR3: CASSSVRLAGNQETQYF. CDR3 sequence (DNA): TGTGCCAGCAGCTCCGTTAGACTAGCGGGGAACCAAGAGACCCAGTACTTC. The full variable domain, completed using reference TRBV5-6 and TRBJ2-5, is DAGVTQSPTHLIKTRGQQVTLRCSPKSGHDTVSWYQQALGQGPQFIFQYYEEEERQRGNFPDRFSGHQFPNYSSELNVNALLLGDSALYLCASSSVRLAGNQETQYFGPGTRLLVL.

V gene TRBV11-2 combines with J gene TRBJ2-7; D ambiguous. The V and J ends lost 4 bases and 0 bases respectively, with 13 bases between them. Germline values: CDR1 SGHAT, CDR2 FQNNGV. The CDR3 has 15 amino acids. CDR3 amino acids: CASSSQRGFSYEQYF. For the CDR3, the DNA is TGTGCCAGCAGCTCCCAACGCGGATTCTCCTACGAGCAGTACTTC.

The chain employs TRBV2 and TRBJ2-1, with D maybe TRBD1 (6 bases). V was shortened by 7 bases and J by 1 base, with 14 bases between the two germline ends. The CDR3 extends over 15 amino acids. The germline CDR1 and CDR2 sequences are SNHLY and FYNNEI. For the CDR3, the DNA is TGTGCCAGCATCGAAGGTACAGGGTCCTACAATGAGCAGTTCTTC. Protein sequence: CASIEGTGSYNEQFF. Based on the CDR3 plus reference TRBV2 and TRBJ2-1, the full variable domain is EPEVTQTPSHQVTQMGQEVILRCVPISNHLYFYWYRQILGQKVEFLVSFYNNEISEKSEIFDDQFSVERPDGSNFTLKIRSTKLEDSAMYFCASIEGTGSYNEQFFGPGTRLTVL.

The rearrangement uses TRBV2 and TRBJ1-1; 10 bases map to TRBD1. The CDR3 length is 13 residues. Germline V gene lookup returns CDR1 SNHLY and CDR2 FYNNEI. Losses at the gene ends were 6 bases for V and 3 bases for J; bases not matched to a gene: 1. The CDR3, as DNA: TGTGCCAGCAGCGGGACAGGGGACACTGAAGCTTTCTTT. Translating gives CASSGTGDTEAFF.

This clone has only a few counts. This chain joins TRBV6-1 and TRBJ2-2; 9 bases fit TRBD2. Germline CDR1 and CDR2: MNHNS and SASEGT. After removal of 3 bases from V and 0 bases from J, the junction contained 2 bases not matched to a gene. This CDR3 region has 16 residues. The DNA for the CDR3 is TGTGCCAGCAGTGAGGGACTAGCTTCGAACACCGGGGAGCTGTTTTTT. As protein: CASSEGLASNTGELFF.

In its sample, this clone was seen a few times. CDR3 protein: CASTSGNQPQHF. The CDR3 nucleotides are TGTGCCAGCACTTCGGGCAATCAGCCCCAGCATTTT. The V and J genes are TRBV2 and TRBJ1-5; D is ambiguous. Germline V gene lookup returns CDR1 SNHLY and CDR2 FYNNEI. CDR3 length equals 12 residues. V gave up 7 bases and J gave up 2 bases, with 6 bases separating them.

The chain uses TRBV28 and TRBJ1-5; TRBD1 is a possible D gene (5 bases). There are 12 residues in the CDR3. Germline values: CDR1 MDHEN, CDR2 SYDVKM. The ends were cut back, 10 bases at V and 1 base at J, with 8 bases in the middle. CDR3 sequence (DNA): TGTGCCACCAGACAGAGCAATCAGCCCCAGCATTTT. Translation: CATRQSNQPQHF.

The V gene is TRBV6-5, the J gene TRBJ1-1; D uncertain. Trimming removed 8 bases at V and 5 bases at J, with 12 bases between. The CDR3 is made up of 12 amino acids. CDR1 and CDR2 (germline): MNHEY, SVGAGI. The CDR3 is CASQTGLTEAFF. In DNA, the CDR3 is TGTGCCAGCCAGACGGGGTTAACTGAAGCTTTCTTT.

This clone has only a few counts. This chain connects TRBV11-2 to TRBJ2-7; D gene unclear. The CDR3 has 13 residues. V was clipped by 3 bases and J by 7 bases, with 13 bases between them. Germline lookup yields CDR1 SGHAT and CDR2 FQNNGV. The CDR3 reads CASSFGGRQEQYF. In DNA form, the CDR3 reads TGTGCCAGCAGCTTTGGTGGCAGGCAAGAGCAGTACTTC.

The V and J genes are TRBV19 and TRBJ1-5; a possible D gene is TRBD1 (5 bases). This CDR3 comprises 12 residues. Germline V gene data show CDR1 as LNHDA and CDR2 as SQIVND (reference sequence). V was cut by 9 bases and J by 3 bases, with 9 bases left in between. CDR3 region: CASRQFNQPQHF. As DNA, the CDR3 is TGTGCCAGCCGACAGTTCAATCAGCCCCAGCATTTT.

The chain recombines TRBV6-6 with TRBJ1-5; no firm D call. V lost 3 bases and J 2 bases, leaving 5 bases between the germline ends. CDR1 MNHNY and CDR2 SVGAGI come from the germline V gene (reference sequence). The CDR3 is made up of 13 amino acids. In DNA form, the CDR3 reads TGTGCCAGCAGTTATGAGGGCAATCAGCCCCAGCATTTT. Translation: CASSYEGNQPQHF.

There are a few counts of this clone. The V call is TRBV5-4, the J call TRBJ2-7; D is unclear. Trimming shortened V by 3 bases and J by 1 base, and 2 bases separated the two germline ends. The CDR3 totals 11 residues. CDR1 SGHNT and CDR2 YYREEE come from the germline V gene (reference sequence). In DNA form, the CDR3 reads TGTGCCAGCAGCTCGTCCTACGAGCAGTACTTC. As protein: CASSSSYEQYF.

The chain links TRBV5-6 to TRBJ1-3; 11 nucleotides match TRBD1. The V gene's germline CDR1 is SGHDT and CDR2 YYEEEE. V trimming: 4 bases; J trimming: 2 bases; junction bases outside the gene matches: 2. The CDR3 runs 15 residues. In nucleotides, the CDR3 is TGTGCCAGCAGCAGGACAGGGGGCACTGGAAACACCATATATTTT. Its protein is CASSRTGGTGNTIYF.

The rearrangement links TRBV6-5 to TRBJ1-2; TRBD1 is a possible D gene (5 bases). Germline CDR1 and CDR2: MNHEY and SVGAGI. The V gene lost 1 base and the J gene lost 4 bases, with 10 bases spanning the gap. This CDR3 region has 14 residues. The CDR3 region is CASSYLQAGYGYTF. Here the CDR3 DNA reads TGTGCCAGCAGTTACTTACAGGCCGGCTATGGCTACACCTTC.

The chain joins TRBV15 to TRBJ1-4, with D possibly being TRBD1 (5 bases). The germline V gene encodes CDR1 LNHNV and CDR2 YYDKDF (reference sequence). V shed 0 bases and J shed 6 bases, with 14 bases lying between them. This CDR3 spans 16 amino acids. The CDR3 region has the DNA TGTGCCACCAGCAGAGATAAGGGACTTGCCGATGAAAAACTGTTTTTT. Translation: CATSRDKGLADEKLFF. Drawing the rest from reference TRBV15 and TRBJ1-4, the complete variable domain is DAMVIQNPRYQVTQFGKPVTLSCSQTLNHNVMYWYQQKSSQAPKLLFHYYDKDFNNEADTPDNFQSRRPNTSFCFLDIRSPGLGDTAMYLCATSRDKGLADEKLFFGSGTQLSVL.

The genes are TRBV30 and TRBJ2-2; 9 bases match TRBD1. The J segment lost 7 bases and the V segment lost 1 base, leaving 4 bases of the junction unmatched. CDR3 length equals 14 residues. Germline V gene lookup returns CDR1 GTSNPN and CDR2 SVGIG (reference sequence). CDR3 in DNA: TGTGCCTGGAGTGCCACAGGGGGCAACGGGGAGCTGTTTTTT. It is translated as CAWSATGGNGELFF.

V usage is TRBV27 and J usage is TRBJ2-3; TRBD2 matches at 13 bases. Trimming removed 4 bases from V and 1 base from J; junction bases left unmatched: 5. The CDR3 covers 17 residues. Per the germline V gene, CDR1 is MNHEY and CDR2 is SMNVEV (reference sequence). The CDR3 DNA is TGTGCCAGCAGTTCCCCAGGACTAGCGGGGGGCACAGATACGCAGTATTTT. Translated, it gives CASSSPGLAGGTDTQYF.

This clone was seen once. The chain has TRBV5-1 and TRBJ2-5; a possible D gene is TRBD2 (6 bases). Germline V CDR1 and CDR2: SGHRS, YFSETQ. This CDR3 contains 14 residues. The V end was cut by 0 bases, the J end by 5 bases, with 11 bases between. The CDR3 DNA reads TGCGCCAGCAGCTTGGGCGGGGCCTTTGAGACCCAGTACTTC. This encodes CASSLGGAFETQYF.

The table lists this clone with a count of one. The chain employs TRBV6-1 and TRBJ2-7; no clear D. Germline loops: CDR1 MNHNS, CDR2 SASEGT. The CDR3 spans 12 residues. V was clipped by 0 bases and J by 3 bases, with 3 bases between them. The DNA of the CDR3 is TGTGCCAGCAGTGAAGCTAGCTACGAGCAGTACTTC. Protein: CASSEASYEQYF.

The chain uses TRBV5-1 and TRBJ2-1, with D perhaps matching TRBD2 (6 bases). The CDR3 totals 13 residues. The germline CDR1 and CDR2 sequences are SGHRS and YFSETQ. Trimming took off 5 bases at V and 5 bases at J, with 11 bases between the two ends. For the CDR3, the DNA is TGCGCCAGCAGGGACTATCCCGACAATGAGCAGTTCTTC. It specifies CASRDYPDNEQFF.

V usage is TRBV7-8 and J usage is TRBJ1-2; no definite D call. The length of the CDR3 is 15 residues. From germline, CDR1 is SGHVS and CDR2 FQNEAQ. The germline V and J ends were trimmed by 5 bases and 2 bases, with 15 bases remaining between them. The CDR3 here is CASSPRGRFNYGYTF. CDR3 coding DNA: TGTGCCAGCAGCCCCCGAGGGCGCTTCAACTATGGCTACACCTTC.

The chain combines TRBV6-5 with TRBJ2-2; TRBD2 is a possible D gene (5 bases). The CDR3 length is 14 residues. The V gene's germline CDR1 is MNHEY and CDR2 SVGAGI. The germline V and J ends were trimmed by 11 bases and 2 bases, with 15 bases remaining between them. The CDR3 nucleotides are TGTGCCGATCCGGGGTCATTCAACACCGGGGAGCTGTTTTTT. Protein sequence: CADPGSFNTGELFF.

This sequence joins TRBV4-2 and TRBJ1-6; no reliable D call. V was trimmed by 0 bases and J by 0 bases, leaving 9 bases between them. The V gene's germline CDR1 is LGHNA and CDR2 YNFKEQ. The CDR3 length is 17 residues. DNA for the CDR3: TGTGCCAGCAGCCAAGATTCTACCCTCTCCTATAATTCACCCCTCCACTTT. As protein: CASSQDSTLSYNSPLHF.

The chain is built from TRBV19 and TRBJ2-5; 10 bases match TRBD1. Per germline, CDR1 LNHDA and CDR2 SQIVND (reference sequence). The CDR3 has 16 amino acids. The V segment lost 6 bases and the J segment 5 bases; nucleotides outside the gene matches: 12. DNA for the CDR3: TGTGCCAGTAGCCGATACCGACAGGGGGCAATCGAGACCCAGTACTTC. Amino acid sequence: CASSRYRQGAIETQYF. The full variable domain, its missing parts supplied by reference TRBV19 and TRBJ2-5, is DGGITQSPKYLFRKEGQNVTLSCEQNLNHDAMYWYRQDPGQGLRLIYYSQIVNDFQKGDIAEGYSVSREKKESFPLTVTSAQKNPTAFYLCASSRYRQGAIETQYFGPGTRLLVL.